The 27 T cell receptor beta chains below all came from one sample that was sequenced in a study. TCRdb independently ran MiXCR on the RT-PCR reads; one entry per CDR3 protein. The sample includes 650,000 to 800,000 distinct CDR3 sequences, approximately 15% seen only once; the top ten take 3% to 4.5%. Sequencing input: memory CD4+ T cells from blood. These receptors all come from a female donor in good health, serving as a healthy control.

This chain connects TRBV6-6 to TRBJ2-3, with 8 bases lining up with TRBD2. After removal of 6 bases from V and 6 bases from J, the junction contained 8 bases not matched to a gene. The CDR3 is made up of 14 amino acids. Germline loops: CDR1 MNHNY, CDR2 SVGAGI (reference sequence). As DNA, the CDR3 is TGTGCCAGCAGCGGGGGGGGAAATCTGGATACGCAGTATTTT. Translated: CASSGGGNLDTQYF.

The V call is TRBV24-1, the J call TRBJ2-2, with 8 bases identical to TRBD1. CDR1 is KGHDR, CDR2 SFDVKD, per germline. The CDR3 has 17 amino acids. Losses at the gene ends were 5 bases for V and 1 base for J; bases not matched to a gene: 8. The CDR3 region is CATSATLGTGNTGELFF. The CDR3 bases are TGTGCCACCAGTGCCACTCTCGGGACAGGGAACACCGGGGAGCTGTTTTTT.

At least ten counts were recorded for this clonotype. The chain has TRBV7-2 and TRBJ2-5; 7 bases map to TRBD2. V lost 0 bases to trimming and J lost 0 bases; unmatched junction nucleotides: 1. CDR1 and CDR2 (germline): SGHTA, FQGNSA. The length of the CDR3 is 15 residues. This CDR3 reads CASSLAGGYQETQYF. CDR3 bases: TGTGCCAGCAGCTTAGCGGGAGGGTACCAAGAGACCCAGTACTTC.

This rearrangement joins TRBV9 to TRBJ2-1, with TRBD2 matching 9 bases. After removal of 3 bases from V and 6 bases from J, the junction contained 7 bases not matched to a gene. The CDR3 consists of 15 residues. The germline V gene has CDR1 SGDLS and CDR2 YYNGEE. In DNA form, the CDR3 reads TGTGCCAGCAGCGGACTAGCGGAGCGAATCAATGAGCAGTTCTTC. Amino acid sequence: CASSGLAERINEQFF.

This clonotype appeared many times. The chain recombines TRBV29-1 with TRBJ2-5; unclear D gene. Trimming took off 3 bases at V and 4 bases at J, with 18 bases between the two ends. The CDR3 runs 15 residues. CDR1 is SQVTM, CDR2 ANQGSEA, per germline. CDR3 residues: CSVEDPKVSGETQYF. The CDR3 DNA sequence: TGCAGCGTTGAGGATCCCAAAGTTTCGGGAGAGACCCAGTACTTC.

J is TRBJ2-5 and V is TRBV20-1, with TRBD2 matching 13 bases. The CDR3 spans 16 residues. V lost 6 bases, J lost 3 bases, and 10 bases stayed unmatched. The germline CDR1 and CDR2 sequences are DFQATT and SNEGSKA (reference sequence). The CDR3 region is CSAELAGGMLKETQYF. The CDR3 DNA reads TGCAGTGCAGAACTAGCGGGAGGGATGTTAAAAGAGACCCAGTACTTC.

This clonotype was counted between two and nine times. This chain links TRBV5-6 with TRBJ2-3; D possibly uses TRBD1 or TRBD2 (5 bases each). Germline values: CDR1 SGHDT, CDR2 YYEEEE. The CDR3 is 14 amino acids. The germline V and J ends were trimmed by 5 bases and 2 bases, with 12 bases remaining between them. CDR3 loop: CASSVRGPTDTQYF. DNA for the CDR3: TGTGCCAGCAGTGTCCGGGGACCCACAGATACGCAGTATTTT.

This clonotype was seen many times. DNA for the CDR3: TGTGCCAGCAGTGGACAGGGGGGGGATGAGCAGTTCTTC. Its translation is CASSGQGGDEQFF. The chain has TRBV6-4 and TRBJ2-1; 9 positions agree with TRBD1. The V gene's germline CDR1 is MRHNA and CDR2 SNTAGT. This CDR3 has 13 amino acids. With 4 bases clipped from V and 8 bases from J, the junction kept 3 bases outside the gene matches.

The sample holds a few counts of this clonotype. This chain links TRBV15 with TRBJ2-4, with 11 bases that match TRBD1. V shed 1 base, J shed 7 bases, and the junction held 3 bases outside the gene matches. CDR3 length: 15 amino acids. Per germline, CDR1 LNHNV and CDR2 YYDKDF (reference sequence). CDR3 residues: CATSRGDRGANIQYF. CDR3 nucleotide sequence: TGTGCCACCAGCAGAGGGGACAGGGGGGCGAACATTCAGTACTTC.

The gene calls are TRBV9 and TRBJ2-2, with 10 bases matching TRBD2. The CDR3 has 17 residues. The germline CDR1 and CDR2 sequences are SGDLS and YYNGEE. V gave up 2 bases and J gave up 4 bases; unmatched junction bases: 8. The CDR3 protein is CASSVSPLAGATGELFF. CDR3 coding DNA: TGTGCCAGCAGCGTTTCCCCTCTAGCGGGGGCCACCGGGGAGCTGTTTTTT. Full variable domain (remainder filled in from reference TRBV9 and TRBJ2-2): DSGVTQTPKHLITATGQRVTLRCSPRSGDLSVYWYQQSLDQGLQFLIQYYNGEERAKGNILERFSAQQFPDLHSELNLSSLELGDSALYFCASSVSPLAGATGELFFGEGSRLTVL.

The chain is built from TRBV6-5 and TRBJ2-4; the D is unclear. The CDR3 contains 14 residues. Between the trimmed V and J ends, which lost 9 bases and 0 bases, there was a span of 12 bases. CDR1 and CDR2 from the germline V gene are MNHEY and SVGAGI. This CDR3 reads CARIFGLAKNIQYF. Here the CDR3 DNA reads TGTGCCAGAATATTCGGCCTAGCCAAAAACATTCAGTACTTC.

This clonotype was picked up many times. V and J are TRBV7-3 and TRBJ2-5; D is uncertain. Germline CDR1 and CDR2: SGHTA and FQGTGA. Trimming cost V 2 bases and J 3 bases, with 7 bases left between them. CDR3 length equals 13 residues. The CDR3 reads CASSLGPEETQYF. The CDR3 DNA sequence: TGTGCCAGCAGCTTAGGGCCGGAAGAGACCCAGTACTTC.

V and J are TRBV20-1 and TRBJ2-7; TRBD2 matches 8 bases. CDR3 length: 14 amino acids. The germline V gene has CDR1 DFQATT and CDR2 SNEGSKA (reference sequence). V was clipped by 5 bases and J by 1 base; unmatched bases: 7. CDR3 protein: CSAEASGPSYEQYF. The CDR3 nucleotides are TGCAGTGCTGAAGCTAGCGGGCCGTCCTACGAGCAGTACTTC.

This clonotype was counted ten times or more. Written as DNA, the CDR3 is TGTGCCAGCAGTTACCCCCGGTCTAGCAGAAATTACAATGAGCAGTTCTTC. Amino acids: CASSYPRSSRNYNEQFF. This rearrangement joins TRBV6-2 or TRBV6-3 to TRBJ2-1, with D possibly TRBD2 on 5 matching bases. Trimming took 2 bases from V and 4 from J, leaving 18 bases between them. Germline assignment: CDR1 MNHEY and CDR2 SVGEGT. This CDR3 contains 17 residues.

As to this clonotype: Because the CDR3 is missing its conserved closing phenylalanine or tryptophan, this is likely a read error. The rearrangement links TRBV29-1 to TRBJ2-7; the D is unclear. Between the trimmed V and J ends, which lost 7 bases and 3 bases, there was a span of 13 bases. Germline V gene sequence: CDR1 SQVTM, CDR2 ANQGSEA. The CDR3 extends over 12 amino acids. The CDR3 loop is CSARESFYEQYL. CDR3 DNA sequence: TGCAGCGCACGAGAGTCCTTCTACGAGCAGTACTTG.

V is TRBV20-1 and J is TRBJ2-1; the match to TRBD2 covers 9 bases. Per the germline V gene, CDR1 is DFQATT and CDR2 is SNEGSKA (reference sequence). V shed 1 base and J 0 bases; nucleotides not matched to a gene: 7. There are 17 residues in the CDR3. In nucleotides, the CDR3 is TGCAGTGCTAGAGGGCTAGCGGGAATTAGCTCCTACAATGAGCAGTTCTTC. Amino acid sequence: CSARGLAGISSYNEQFF.

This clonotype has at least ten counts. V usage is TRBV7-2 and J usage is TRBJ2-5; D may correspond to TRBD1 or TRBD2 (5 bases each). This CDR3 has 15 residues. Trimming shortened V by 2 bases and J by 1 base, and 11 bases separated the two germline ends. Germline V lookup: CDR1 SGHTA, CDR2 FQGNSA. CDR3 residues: CASSLNSGTQETQYF. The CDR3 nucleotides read TGTGCCAGCAGCTTAAACTCTGGGACCCAAGAGACCCAGTACTTC.

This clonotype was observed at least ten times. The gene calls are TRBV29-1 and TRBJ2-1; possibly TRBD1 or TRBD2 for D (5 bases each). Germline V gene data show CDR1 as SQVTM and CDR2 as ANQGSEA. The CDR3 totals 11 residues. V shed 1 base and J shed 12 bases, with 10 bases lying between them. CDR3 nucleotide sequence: TGCAGCGTTGAAGTGGGGGAGAGGCAGTTCTTC. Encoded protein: CSVEVGERQFF.

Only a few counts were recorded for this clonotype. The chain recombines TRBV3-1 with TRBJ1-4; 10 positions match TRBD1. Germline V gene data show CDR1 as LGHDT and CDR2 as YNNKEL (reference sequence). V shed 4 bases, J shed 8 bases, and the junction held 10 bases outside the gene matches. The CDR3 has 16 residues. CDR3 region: CASSLNDGDRGEKLFF. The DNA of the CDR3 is TGTGCCAGCAGCCTCAATGACGGGGACAGGGGAGAAAAACTGTTTTTT. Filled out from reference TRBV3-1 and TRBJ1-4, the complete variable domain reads DTAVSQTPKYLVTQMGNDKSIKCEQNLGHDTMYWYKQDSKKFLKIMFSYNNKELIINETVPNRFSPKSPDKAHLNLHINSLELGDSAVYFCASSLNDGDRGEKLFFGSGTQLSVL.

CDR3 loop: CASRSTGRVTEAFF. As DNA, the CDR3 is TGTGCCAGCAGGAGTACAGGACGAGTCACTGAAGCTTTCTTT. The rearrangement uses TRBV7-9 and TRBJ1-1, with D possibly TRBD1 on 5 matching bases. Germline V gene lookup returns CDR1 SEHNR and CDR2 FQNEAQ (reference sequence). Trimming removed 6 bases from V and 4 bases from J, with 15 bases in between. CDR3 length equals 14 residues. Combining the CDR3 with reference TRBV7-9 and TRBJ1-1 gives the whole variable domain DTGVSQNPRHKITKRGQNVTFRCDPISEHNRLYWYRQTLGQGPEFLTYFQNEAQLEKSRLLSDRFSAERPKGSFSTLEIQRTEQGDSAMYLCASRSTGRVTEAFFGQGTRLTVV.

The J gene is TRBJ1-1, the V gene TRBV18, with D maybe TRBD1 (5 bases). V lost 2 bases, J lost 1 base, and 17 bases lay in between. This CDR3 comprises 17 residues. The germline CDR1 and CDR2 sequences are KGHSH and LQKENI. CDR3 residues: CASSPFSTQDSNTEAFF. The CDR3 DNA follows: TGTGCCAGCTCACCATTCTCTACACAGGACTCGAACACTGAAGCTTTCTTT.

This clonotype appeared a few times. The CDR3 spells CASSPPRSTAYNEQFF. The CDR3 DNA reads TGTGCCAGCTCACCACCGAGGTCTACGGCCTACAATGAGCAGTTCTTC. The chain combines TRBV18 with TRBJ2-1, with D hard to call. Per the germline V gene, CDR1 is KGHSH and CDR2 is LQKENI. Trimming left V 0 bases short and J 2 bases short, with 11 bases between. The CDR3 totals 16 residues.

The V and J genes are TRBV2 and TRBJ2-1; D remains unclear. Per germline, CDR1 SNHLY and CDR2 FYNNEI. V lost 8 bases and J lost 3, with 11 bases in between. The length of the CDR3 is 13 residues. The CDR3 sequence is CASQPNLYNEQFF. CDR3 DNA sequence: TGTGCCAGCCAGCCCAATCTCTACAATGAGCAGTTCTTC. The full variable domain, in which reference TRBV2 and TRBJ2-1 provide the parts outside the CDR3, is EPEVTQTPSHQVTQMGQEVILRCVPISNHLYFYWYRQILGQKVEFLVSFYNNEISEKSEIFDDQFSVERPDGSNFTLKIRSTKLEDSAMYFCASQPNLYNEQFFGPGTRLTVL.

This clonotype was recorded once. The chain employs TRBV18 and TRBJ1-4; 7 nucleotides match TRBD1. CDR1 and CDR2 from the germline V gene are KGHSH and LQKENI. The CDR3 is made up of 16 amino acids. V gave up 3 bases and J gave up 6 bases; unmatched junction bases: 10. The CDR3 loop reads CASSPPSGQMHEKLFF. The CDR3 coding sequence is TGTGCCAGCTCACCCCCCTCGGGACAGATGCATGAAAAACTGTTTTTT.

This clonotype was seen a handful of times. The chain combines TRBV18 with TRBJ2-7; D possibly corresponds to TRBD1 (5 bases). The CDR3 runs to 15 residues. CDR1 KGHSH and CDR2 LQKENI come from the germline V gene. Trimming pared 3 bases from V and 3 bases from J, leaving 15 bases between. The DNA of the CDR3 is TGTGCCAGCTCACCCCATCAGGGAAGGGACTACGAGCAGTACTTC. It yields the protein CASSPHQGRDYEQYF.

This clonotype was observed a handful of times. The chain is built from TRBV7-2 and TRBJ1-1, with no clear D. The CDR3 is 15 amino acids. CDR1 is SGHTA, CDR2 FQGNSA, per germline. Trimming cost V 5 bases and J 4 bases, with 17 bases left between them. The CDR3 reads CASSLSVVESTEAFF. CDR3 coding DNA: TGTGCCAGCAGCCTTAGCGTGGTTGAGAGCACTGAAGCTTTCTTT.

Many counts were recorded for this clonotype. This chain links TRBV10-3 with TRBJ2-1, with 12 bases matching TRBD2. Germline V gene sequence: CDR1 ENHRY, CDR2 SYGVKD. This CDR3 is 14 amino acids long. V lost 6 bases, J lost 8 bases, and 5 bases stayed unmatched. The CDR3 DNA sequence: TGTGCCATCAGACTGACTAGCGGGAGTGATGAGCAGTTCTTC. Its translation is CAIRLTSGSDEQFF.